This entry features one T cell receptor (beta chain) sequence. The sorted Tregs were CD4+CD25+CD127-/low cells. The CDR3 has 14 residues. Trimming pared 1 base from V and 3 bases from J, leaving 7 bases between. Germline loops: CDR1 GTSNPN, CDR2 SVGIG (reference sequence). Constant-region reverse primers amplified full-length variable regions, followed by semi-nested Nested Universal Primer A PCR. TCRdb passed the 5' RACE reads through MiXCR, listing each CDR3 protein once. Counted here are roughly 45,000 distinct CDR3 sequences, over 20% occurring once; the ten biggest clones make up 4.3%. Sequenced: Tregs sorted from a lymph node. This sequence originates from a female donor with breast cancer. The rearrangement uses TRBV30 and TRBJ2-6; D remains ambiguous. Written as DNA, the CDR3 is TGTGCCTGGAGTGCAGGATATGGGGCCAACGTCCTGACTTTC. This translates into CAWSAGYGANVLTF.